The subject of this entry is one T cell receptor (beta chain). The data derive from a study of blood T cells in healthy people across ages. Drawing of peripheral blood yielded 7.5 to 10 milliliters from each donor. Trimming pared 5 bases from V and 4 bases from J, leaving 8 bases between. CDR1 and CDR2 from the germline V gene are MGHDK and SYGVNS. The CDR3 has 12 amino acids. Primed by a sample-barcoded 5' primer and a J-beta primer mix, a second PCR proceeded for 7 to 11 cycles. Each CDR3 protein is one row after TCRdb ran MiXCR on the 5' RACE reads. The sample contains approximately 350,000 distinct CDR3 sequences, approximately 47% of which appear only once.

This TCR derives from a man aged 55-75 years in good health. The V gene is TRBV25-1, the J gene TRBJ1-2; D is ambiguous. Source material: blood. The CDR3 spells CASSWSLYGYTF. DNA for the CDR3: TGTGCCAGCAGTTGGTCCCTCTATGGCTACACCTTC.